These 16 T cell receptor beta chains were all obtained from the same sample, sequenced in a study of T cells in Graves' hyperthyroidism and ophthalmopathy. Amplification of TCR beta CDR3 regions used RNA as the template. A set of HTBI primers served as the primers for a first-round RT-PCR of the TCR CDR3. TCRdb called the multiplex PCR reads again in MiXCR, with one record for every CDR3 protein. The sample lists some 250,000 distinct CDR3 sequences, 13% to 15% occurring once. Sequenced sample: blood. The receptors were sampled from a woman in her thirties or forties with Graves' hyperthyroidism that later progressed to Graves' ophthalmopathy.

This clonotype was picked up many times. The genes are TRBV20-1 and TRBJ1-1; D may be TRBD1 (6 bases). The V gene lost 5 bases and the J gene lost 7 bases, with 8 bases spanning the gap. The germline V gene encodes CDR1 DFQATT and CDR2 SNEGSKA (reference sequence). The CDR3 loop spans 10 amino acids. The CDR3 sequence: CSAADSEAFF. The CDR3 bases are TGCAGTGCTGCGGACAGTGAAGCTTTCTTT.

The rearrangement links TRBV19 to TRBJ2-1, with 9 bases matching TRBD2. This CDR3 is 15 amino acids long. The ends lost 1 base at V and 2 bases at J; junction bases unmatched: 0. Germline lookup yields CDR1 LNHDA and CDR2 SQIVND (reference sequence). CDR3 sequence (DNA): TGTGCCAGTAGTATAGCTAGCGGGACCTACAATGAGCAGTTCTTC. This translates into CASSIASGTYNEQFF.

This clonotype was recorded at least ten times. The chain is built from TRBV7-2 and TRBJ2-1, with 7 bases lining up with TRBD2. Losses at the gene ends were 3 bases for V and 1 base for J; bases not matched to a gene: 6. This CDR3 has 16 amino acids. Looked up from germline, CDR1 is SGHTA and CDR2 is FQGNSA. This chain's CDR3 is CASSLGGGVSYNEQFF. CDR3 nucleotide sequence: TGTGCCAGCAGCTTGGGTGGGGGGGTGTCCTACAATGAGCAGTTCTTC.

The table lists this clonotype with many counts. This sequence joins TRBV7-8 and TRBJ2-5; 9 nucleotides match TRBD1. Germline trimming cut 4 bases from V and 1 base from J; bases unmatched to any gene: 7. The CDR3 totals 16 residues. CDR1 and CDR2 from the germline V gene are SGHVS and FQNEAQ. The CDR3: CASSYRTGAGQETQYF. The CDR3 nucleotides are TGTGCCAGCAGCTACAGGACAGGGGCCGGCCAAGAGACCCAGTACTTC.

This clonotype showed up just a few times. The rearrangement links TRBV14 to TRBJ2-1; perhaps TRBD1 as D (6 bases). Trimming removed 0 bases at V and 4 bases at J, with 10 bases between. Germline V CDR1 and CDR2: SGHDN, FVKESK. The CDR3 contains 15 residues. CDR3 protein: CASSQDRGRYNEQFF. The CDR3 DNA is TGTGCCAGCAGCCAAGACAGGGGAAGATACAATGAGCAGTTCTTC.

This clonotype came up many times. The V call is TRBV29-1, the J call TRBJ2-7; a possible D gene is TRBD2 (5 bases). Germline V gene data show CDR1 as SQVTM and CDR2 as ANQGSEA. Between the trimmed V and J ends, which lost 6 bases and 7 bases, there was a span of 16 bases. The length of the CDR3 is 12 residues. CDR3 DNA sequence: TGCAGCGTGGGGAGTCCTTATGGGGAGCAGTACTTC. This gives the protein CSVGSPYGEQYF.

About this clonotype: A much larger clone differs by one base, so this may be a read error. The chain joins TRBV4-1 to TRBJ1-4, with a weak D call TRBD1 (5 bases). CDR3 size: 15 residues. Germline loops: CDR1 MGHRA, CDR2 YSYEKL. The CDR3 protein is CASGQAWTARGKLFF. The CDR3 DNA reads TGCGCCAGCGGCCAAGCTTGGACGGCAAGGGGAAAACTGTTTTTT.

This clonotype was recorded at least ten times. The chain uses TRBV29-1 and TRBJ2-3, with D perhaps matching TRBD2 (5 bases). This CDR3 region has 13 residues. Germline V gene data show CDR1 as SQVTM and CDR2 as ANQGSEA. Trimming cost V 3 bases and J 3 bases, with 10 bases left between them. CDR3 sequence: CSVELSATDTQYF. CDR3 nucleotide sequence: TGCAGCGTTGAGCTTAGCGCTACAGATACGCAGTATTTT.

The chain recombines TRBV30 with TRBJ2-4; D may be TRBD1 or TRBD2 (6 bases each). V was clipped by 0 bases and J by 1 base, with 13 bases between them. The CDR3 loop spans 16 amino acids. CDR1 GTSNPN and CDR2 SVGIG come from the germline V gene (reference sequence). CDR3 nucleotide sequence: TGTGCCTGGAGTGTAGGGGGGCGTAAGGCCAAAAACATTCAGTACTTC. Amino acid sequence: CAWSVGGRKAKNIQYF.

The V call is TRBV19, the J call TRBJ2-7; D is possibly TRBD1 (6 bases). The V and J ends lost 3 bases and 2 bases respectively, with 11 bases between them. Germline loops: CDR1 LNHDA, CDR2 SQIVND (reference sequence). This CDR3 has 14 amino acids. CDR3 sequence: CASSIFPGAYEQYF. The CDR3 DNA follows: TGTGCCAGTAGTATCTTTCCAGGGGCCTACGAGCAGTACTTC.

In its sample, this clonotype was seen many times. V is TRBV7-9 and J is TRBJ2-3, with unresolved D. Germline CDR1 and CDR2: SEHNR and FQNEAQ (reference sequence). This CDR3 region has 15 residues. Trimming cost V 6 bases and J 0 bases, with 13 bases left between them. The CDR3 bases are TGTGCCAGCAGTCCCGCTATCTTAAGCACAGATACGCAGTATTTT. Amino acids: CASSPAILSTDTQYF.

This clonotype was counted at least ten times. This chain links TRBV6-1 with TRBJ1-6; D is ambiguous. The CDR3 has 16 amino acids. V was clipped by 2 bases and J by 11 bases, with 19 bases between them. The germline gives CDR1 MNHNS, CDR2 SASEGT. The CDR3 spells CASSEIEGPNGTPLHF. CDR3 sequence (DNA): TGTGCCAGCAGTGAAATAGAAGGACCGAACGGGACACCCCTCCACTTT.

Comment on this clonotype: This sequence may be a read error, since a much larger clone differs from it by one base. This chain connects TRBV20-1 to TRBJ2-5; D is possibly TRBD1 or TRBD2 (6 bases each). The V gene's germline CDR1 is DFQATT and CDR2 SNEGSKA (reference sequence). The CDR3 totals 15 residues. CDR3 amino acids: CSPGGLRDNQETHYF. The CDR3 DNA is TGCAGCCCCGGTGGCCTGCGGGACAACCAAGAGACCCACTACTTC.

There are a few counts of this clonotype. One junction end does not reproduce the germline sequence, and a read error may be involved. The V call is TRBV7-2, the J call TRBJ2-7; TRBD2 matches 10 bases. Germline CDR1 reads SGHTA; CDR2 reads FQGNSA. CDR3 length: 14 residues. The CDR3 is CASSLAGARYEQYF. In DNA, the CDR3 is TGTGCCAGCAGCCTAGCGGGAGCCCGCTACGAGCAGTACTTC. Variable domain in full (rest from reference TRBV7-2 and TRBJ2-7): GAGVSQSPSNKVTEKGKDVELRCDPISGHTALYWYRQSLGQGLEFLIYFQGNSAPDKSGLPSDRFSAERTGGSVSTLTIQRTQQEDSAVYLCASSLAGARYEQYFGPGTRLTVT.

There are many counts of this clonotype. For the CDR3, the DNA is TGTGCCAGCAGTGGTTTGACTAGCGGGAGGAGGACCACCGGGGAGCTGTTTTTT. This gives the protein CASSGLTSGRRTTGELFF. The chain has TRBV6-1 and TRBJ2-2; 13 bases fit TRBD2. Germline CDR1 reads MNHNS; CDR2 reads SASEGT. The CDR3 is 18 residues long. Germline trimming cut 4 bases from V and 4 bases from J; bases unmatched to any gene: 9.

Comments on this clonotype: One base away lies a much larger clone, so this may be a sequencing read error. V and J are TRBV27 and TRBJ2-5; D is ambiguous. The CDR3 spans 16 residues. V gave up 5 bases and J gave up 2 bases, with 18 bases separating them. Germline V lookup: CDR1 MNHEY, CDR2 SMNVEV (reference sequence). The DNA for the CDR3 is TGTGCCAGCAGTAAGGATGGGGTGGCGGTTCAAGAGACCCAGTACTTC. Amino acids: CASSKDGVAVQETQYF.